This T cell receptor beta chain came from a study of blood T cell repertoires in COVID-19. Study information: Both acute and convalescent COVID-19 samples were obtained from the United States, Italy and Spain. T cells, B-cell-depleted T cells, or PBMCs provided the cDNA or gDNA that served as material.

In the original workflow: From reference gene primer amplification, estimates of nucleated cell counts were derived. Sequenced by immunoSEQ multiplex PCR; TCRdb stores in-frame clones only, minus some. V, J and clone size were drawn from that table, and D and trimming were deduced from the DNA. The data contain about 7,600 clones, 80% to 90% of them singletons. This CDR3 spans 14 amino acids. The ends were cut back, 2 bases at V and 0 bases at J, with 6 bases in the middle. Germline assignment: CDR1 SGDLS and CDR2 YYNGEE. V is TRBV9 and J is TRBJ1-3, with D uncertain. This TCR was recovered from an older man with active COVID-19. The sequenced sample was peripheral blood. The CDR3 here is CASSVGSSGNTIYF. The CDR3 DNA is TGTGCCAGCAGCGTGGGCAGCTCTGGAAACACCATATATTTT.